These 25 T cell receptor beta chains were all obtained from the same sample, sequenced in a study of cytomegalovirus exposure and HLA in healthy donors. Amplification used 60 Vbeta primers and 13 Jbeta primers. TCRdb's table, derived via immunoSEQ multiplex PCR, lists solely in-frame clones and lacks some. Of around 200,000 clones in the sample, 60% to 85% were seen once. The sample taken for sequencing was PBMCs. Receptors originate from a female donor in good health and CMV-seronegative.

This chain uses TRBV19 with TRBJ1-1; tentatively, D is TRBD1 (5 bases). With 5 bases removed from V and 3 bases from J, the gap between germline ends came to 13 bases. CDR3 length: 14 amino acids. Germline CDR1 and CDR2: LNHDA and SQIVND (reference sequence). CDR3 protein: CASSFGGDYTEAFF. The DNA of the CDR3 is TGTGCCAGTAGTTTCGGCGGGGACTACACTGAAGCTTTCTTT.

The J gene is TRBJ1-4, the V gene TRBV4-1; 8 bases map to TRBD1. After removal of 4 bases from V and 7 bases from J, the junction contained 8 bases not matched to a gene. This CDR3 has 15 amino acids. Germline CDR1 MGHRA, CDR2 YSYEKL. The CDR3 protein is CASSPRAGTGEKLFF. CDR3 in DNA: TGCGCCAGCAGCCCGAGAGCCGGGACAGGTGAAAAACTGTTTTTT.

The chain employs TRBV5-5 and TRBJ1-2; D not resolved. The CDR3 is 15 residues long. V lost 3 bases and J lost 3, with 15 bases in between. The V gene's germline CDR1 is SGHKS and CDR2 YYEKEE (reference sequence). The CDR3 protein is CASSWPAGDDYGYTF. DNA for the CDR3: TGTGCCAGCAGCTGGCCCGCCGGGGATGACTATGGCTACACCTTC.

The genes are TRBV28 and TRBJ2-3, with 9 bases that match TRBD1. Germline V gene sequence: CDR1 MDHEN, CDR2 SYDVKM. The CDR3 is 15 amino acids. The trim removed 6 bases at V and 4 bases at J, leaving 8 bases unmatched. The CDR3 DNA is TGTGCCAGCAGCAAAGACAGGGGGAACGCAGATACGCAGTATTTT. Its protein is CASSKDRGNADTQYF. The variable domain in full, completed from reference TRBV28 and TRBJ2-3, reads DVKVTQSSRYLVKRTGEKVFLECVQDMDHENMFWYRQDPGLGLRLIYFSYDVKMKEKGDIPEGYSVSREKKERFSLILESASTNQTSMYLCASSKDRGNADTQYFGPGTRLTVL.

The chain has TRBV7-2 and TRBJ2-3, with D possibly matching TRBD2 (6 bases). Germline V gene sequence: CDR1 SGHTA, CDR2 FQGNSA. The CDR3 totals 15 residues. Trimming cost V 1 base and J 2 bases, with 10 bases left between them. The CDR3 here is CASSLGSGSTDTQYF. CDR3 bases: TGTGCCAGCAGCTTAGGGAGCGGGTCCACAGATACGCAGTATTTT.

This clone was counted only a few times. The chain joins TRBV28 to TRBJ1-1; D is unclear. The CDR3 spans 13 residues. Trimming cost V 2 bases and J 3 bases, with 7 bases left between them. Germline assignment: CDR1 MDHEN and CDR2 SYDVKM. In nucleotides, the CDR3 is TGTGCCAGCAGTTTAAACAGACACACTGAAGCTTTCTTT. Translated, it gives CASSLNRHTEAFF.

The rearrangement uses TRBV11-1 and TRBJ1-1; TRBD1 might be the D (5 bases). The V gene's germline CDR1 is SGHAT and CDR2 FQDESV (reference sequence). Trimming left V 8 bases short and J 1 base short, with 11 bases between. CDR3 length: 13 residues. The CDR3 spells CASGAGANTEAFF. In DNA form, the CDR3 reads TGTGCCAGCGGGGCAGGAGCGAACACTGAAGCTTTCTTT.

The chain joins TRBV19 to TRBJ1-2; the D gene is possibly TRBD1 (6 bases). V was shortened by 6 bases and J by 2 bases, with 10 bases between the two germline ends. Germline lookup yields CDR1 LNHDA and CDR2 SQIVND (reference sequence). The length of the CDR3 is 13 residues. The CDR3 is CASSWGGNYGYTF. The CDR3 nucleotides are TGTGCCAGTAGCTGGGGGGGCAACTATGGCTACACCTTC.

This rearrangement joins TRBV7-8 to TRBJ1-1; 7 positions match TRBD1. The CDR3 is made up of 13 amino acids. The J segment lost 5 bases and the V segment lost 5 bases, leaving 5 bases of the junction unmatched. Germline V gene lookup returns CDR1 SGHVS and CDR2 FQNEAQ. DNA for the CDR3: TGTGCCAGCAGCCGAACCAGGGGGACTGAAGCTTTCTTT. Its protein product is CASSRTRGTEAFF.

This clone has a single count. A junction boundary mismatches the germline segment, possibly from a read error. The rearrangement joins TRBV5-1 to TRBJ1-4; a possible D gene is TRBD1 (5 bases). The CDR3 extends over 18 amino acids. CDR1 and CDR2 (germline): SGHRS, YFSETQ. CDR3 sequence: CASSLVVSGISSNEKLFF. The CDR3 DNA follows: TGCGCCAGCAGCTTGGTCGTTTCAGGGATAAGTTCTAACGAAAAACTGTTTTTT. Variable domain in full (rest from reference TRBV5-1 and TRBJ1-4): KAGVTQTPRYLIKTRGQQVTLSCSPISGHRSVSWYQQTPGQGLQFLFEYFSETQRNKGNFPGRFSGRQFSNSRSEMNVSTLELGDSALYLCASSLVVSGISSNEKLFFGSGTQLSVL.

The CDR3 sequence: CASSFNRGLPSPLHF. The CDR3, as DNA: TGTGCCAGCAGCTTTAACAGGGGGCTTCCTTCACCCCTCCACTTT. The chain links TRBV11-2 to TRBJ1-6, with TRBD1 matching over 9 bases. Looked up from germline, CDR1 is SGHAT and CDR2 is FQNNGV. The CDR3 consists of 15 residues. The ends lost 3 bases at V and 9 bases at J; junction bases unmatched: 6. Combining the CDR3 with reference TRBV11-2 and TRBJ1-6 gives the whole variable domain EAGVAQSPRYKIIEKRQSVAFWCNPISGHATLYWYQQILGQGPKLLIQFQNNGVVDDSQLPKDRFSAERLKGVDSTLKIQPAKLEDSAVYLCASSFNRGLPSPLHFGNGTRLTVT.

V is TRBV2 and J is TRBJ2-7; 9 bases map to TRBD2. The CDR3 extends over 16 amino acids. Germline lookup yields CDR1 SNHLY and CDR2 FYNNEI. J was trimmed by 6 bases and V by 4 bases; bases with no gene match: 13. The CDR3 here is CASSVGSLGLAAEQYF. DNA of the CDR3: TGTGCCAGCAGTGTGGGGTCATTGGGACTAGCAGCCGAGCAGTACTTC.

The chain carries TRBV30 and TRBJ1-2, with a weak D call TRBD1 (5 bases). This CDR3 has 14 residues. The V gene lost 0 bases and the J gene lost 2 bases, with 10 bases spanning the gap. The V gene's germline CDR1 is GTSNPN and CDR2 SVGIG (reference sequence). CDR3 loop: CAWSVQAGNYGYTF. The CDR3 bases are TGTGCCTGGAGTGTACAGGCGGGAAACTATGGCTACACCTTC.

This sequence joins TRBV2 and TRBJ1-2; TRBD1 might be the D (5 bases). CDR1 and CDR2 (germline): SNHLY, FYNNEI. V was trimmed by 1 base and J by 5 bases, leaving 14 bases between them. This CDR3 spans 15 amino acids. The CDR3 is CASSEGPGPQYGYTF. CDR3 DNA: TGTGCCAGCAGTGAAGGTCCAGGGCCCCAGTATGGCTACACCTTC.

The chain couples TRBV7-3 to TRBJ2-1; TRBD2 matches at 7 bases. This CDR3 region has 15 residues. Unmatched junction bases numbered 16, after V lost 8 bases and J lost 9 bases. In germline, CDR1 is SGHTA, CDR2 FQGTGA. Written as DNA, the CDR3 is TGTGCCAGCTCTTCCCAGGCTAGCGGAAAGGGTGAGCAGTTCTTC. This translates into CASSSQASGKGEQFF.

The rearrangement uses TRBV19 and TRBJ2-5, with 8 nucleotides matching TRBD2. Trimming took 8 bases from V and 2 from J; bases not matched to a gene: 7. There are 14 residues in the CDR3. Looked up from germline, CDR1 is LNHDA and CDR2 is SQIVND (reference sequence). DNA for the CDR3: TGTGCCAGTTCGCTCCGGGAGGGACAAGAGACCCAGTACTTC. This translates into CASSLREGQETQYF.

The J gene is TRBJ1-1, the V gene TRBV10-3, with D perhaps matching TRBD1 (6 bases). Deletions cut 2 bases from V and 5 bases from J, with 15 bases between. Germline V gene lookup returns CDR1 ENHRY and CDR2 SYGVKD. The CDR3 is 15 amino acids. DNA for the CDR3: TGTGCCATCAGTGAGAGAATAGGCCAGGGGACTGAAGCTTTCTTT. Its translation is CAISERIGQGTEAFF.

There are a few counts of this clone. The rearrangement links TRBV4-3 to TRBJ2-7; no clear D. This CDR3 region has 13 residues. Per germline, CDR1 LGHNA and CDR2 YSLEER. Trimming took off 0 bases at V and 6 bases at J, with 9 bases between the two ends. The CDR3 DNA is TGCGCCAGCAGCCAAGATAAGAAGAGCGAGCAGTACTTC. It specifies CASSQDKKSEQYF.

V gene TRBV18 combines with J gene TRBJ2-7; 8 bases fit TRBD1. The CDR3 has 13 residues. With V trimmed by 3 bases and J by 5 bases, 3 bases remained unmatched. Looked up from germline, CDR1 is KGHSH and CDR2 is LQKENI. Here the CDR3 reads CASSPHRGDEQYF. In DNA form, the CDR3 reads TGTGCCAGCTCACCTCACAGGGGGGACGAGCAGTACTTC.

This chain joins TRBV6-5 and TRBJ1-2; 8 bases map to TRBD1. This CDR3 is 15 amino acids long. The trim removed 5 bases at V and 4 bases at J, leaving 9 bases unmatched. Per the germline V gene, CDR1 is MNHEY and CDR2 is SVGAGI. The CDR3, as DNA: TGTGCCAGCAGTCAACTCCAGGGGGCCGGCTATGGCTACACCTTC. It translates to CASSQLQGAGYGYTF.

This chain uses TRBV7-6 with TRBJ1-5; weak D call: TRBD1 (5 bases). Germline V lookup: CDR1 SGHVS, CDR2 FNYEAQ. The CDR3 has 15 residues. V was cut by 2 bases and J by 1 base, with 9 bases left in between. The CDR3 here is CASSLYPGSNQPQHF. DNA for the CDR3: TGTGCCAGCAGCTTATACCCAGGGAGCAATCAGCCCCAGCATTTT.

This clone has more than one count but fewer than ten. CDR3 in amino acids: CASSDSGAGAYNEQFF. CDR3 in DNA: TGTGCCAGCAGTGACTCAGGAGCGGGGGCCTACAATGAGCAGTTCTTC. The rearrangement joins TRBV6-4 to TRBJ2-1; TRBD2 matches at 8 bases. V gave up 0 bases and J gave up 2 bases; unmatched junction bases: 3. Germline V gene lookup returns CDR1 MRHNA and CDR2 SNTAGT. This CDR3 comprises 16 residues.

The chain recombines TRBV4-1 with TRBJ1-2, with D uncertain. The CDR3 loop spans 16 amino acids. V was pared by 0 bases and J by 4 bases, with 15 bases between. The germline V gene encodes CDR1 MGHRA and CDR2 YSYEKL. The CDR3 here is CASSQDDGGYFYGYTF. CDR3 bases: TGCGCCAGCAGCCAAGATGATGGCGGCTACTTCTATGGCTACACCTTC.

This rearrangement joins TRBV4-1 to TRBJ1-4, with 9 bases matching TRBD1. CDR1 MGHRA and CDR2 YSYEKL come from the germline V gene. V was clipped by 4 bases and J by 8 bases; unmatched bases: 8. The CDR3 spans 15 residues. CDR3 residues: CASSREDRGLEKLFF. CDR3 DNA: TGCGCCAGCAGCCGGGAGGACAGGGGACTAGAAAAACTGTTTTTT.

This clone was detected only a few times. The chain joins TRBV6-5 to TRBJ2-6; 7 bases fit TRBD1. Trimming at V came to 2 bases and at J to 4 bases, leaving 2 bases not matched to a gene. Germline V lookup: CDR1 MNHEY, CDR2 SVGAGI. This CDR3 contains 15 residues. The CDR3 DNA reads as TGTGCCAGCAGTTACGACAGGGCAGGGGCCAACGTCCTGACTTTC. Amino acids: CASSYDRAGANVLTF.